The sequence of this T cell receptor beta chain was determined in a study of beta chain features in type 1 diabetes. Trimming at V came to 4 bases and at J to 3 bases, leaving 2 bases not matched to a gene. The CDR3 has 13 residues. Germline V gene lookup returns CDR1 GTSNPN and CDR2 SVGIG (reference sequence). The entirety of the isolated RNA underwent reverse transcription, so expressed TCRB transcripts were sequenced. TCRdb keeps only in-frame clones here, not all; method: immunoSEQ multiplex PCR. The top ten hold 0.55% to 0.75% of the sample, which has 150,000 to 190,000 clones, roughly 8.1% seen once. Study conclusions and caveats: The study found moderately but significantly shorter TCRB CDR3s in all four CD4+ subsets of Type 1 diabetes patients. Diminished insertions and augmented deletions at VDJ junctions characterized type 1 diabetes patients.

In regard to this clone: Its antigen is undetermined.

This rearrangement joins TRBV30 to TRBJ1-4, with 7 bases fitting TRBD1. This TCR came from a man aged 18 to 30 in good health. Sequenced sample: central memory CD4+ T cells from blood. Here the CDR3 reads CAWTGQSNEKLFF. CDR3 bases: TGTGCCTGGACGGGACAGTCTAATGAAAAACTGTTTTTT.